A selection of T cell receptor beta chains follows, all from one sample in a study of blood T cell repertoires in COVID-19. Using immunoSEQ multiplex PCR, the repertoire was profiled, and TCRdb retains in-frame clones only, with some absent. There are 60,000 to 65,000 clones in the sample; 80% to 90% occur only once, and 5.6% lies in the top ten. Specimen: peripheral blood. All receptors come from a woman aged 60-75 years with acute or convalescent COVID-19. Both conserved end residues are part of each CDR3. The D gene is left open where the match is weak. Size values are once, few and many counts, or a class for expanded clones, and some rows have none.

j_call d_call clone_size v_call cdr3_aa cdr3_nt
TRBJ1-2 TRBD1 . TRBV19 CASSPRTGGDGYTF TGTGCCAGTAGTCCCAGAACAGGGGGAGATGGCTACACCTTC
TRBJ2-7 . . TRBV7-2 CASSLAIGAYEQYF TGTGCCAGCAGCTTAGCGATCGGGGCCTACGAGCAGTACTTC
TRBJ1-2 . . TRBV6-5 CASSYSAGNYGYTF TGTGCCAGCAGTTACTCGGCAGGGAACTATGGCTACACCTTC
TRBJ2-5 TRBD1 . TRBV3-1/TRBV3-2 CASSRFPAPGQGGETQYF TGTGCCAGCAGCCGATTCCCGGCCCCGGGACAGGGGGGAGAGACCCAGTACTTC
TRBJ1-2 . . TRBV19 CASSPPGGLYGYTF TGTGCCAGTAGTCCCCCCGGCGGTCTCTATGGCTACACCTTC
TRBJ1-1 . . TRBV30 CAWSAGGPANNEAFF TGTGCCTGGAGCGCGGGCGGGCCTGCGAACAATGAAGCTTTCTTT
TRBJ1-1 . . TRBV29-1 CSVRPRGNTEAFF TGCAGCGTCCGCCCACGAGGGAACACTGAAGCTTTCTTT
TRBJ2-1 TRBD2 . TRBV20-1 CSASTWASGSDEQFF TGCAGTGCTAGTACGTGGGCTAGCGGATCGGATGAGCAGTTCTTC
TRBJ2-7 . once TRBV2 CASILGGPYEQYF TGTGCCAGCATATTAGGGGGTCCCTACGAGCAGTACTTC
TRBJ1-4 . . TRBV18 CASSLQGWNEKLFF TGTGCCAGCTCACTACAGGGATGGAATGAAAAACTGTTTTTT
TRBJ2-5 TRBD2 . TRBV7-6 CASSETTSGGWETQYF TGTGCCAGCAGCGAAACTACTAGCGGGGGTTGGGAGACCCAGTACTTC
TRBJ2-2 . . TRBV5-1 CASSQRTLGTGELFF TGCGCCAGCAGCCAGCGGACTCTAGGCACCGGGGAGCTGTTTTTT
TRBJ1-1 TRBD1 . TRBV6-5 CASSYGQGRTEAFF TGTGCCAGCAGTTACGGACAGGGTCGAACTGAAGCTTTCTTT
TRBJ2-1 . . TRBV1 CTSSQEVTSGGSYNEQFF TGCACCAGCAGCCAAGAAGTGACTAGCGGGGGCTCCTACAATGAGCAGTTCTTC
TRBJ1-3 . . TRBV30 CAWTYPRGGNTIYF TGTGCCTGGACCTACCCCAGGGGTGGAAACACCATATATTTT
TRBJ1-5 . . TRBV19 CASSITGINQPQHF TGTGCCAGTAGCATTACAGGGATTAATCAGCCCCAGCATTTT
TRBJ1-4 TRBD1 . TRBV9 CASSVGTGGTWPNEKLFF TGTGCCAGCAGCGTAGGGACAGGGGGAACATGGCCTAATGAAAAACTGTTTTTT
TRBJ1-1 . . TRBV6-5 CASRETAEAFF TGTGCCAGCAGGGAGACAGCTGAAGCTTTCTTT
TRBJ2-4 . . TRBV27 CASSSGIAKNIQYF TGTGCCAGCAGTTCAGGGATAGCCAAAAACATTCAGTACTTC
TRBJ1-1 . few TRBV3-1/TRBV3-2 CASSQDRVFTEAFF TGTGCCAGCAGCCAAGATCGGGTTTTCACTGAAGCTTTCTTT
TRBJ1-4 TRBD1 . TRBV4-2 CASSPPQGVGNEKLFF TGTGCCAGCAGCCCCCCGCAGGGGGTGGGAAATGAAAAACTGTTTTTT
TRBJ1-2 TRBD1 few TRBV6-5 CASRSRDRGTGYTF TGTGCCAGCAGGTCTCGGGACAGGGGAACCGGCTACACCTTC
TRBJ1-2 . . TRBV24-1 CATSDSSSGYTF TGTGCCACCAGTGATTCGTCCTCTGGCTACACCTTC
TRBJ2-3 TRBD2 . TRBV10-1 CASSESGGLSTDTQYF TGCGCCAGCAGTGAGTCGGGGGGACTATCCACAGATACGCAGTATTTT
TRBJ2-3 TRBD2 . TRBV10-2 CASSESSGGIRTDTQYF TGCGCCAGCAGTGAGTCTAGCGGGGGGATACGCACAGATACGCAGTATTTT
TRBJ1-5 . . TRBV7-9 CASSLSGNQPQHF TGTGCCAGCAGCTTATCAGGCAATCAGCCCCAGCATTTT
TRBJ2-1 . . TRBV6-5 CASSRGSYNEQFF TGTGCCAGCAGCCGCGGGTCCTACAATGAGCAGTTCTTC
TRBJ2-3 TRBD2 once TRBV5-1 CASSFGNSGGRGTDTQYF TGCGCCAGCAGCTTTGGGAATAGCGGGGGGCGAGGCACAGATACGCAGTATTTT
TRBJ2-7 TRBD1 . TRBV2 CASSERQGVTYEQYF TGTGCCAGCAGTGAACGGCAGGGGGTAACCTACGAGCAGTACTTC
TRBJ2-1 TRBD2 . TRBV6-5 CASSYSGLSEQFF TGTGCCAGCAGTTACTCGGGACTAAGTGAGCAGTTCTTC
TRBJ1-5 TRBD1 . TRBV5-4 CASSQDRARNQPQHF TGTGCCAGCAGCCAAGACAGGGCTAGGAATCAGCCCCAGCATTTT
TRBJ1-3 . . TRBV5-4 CASSLESGAGNTIYF TGTGCCAGCAGCTTGGAATCAGGGGCCGGAAACACCATATATTTT
TRBJ1-2 . . TRBV7-9 CASSMAGGQNYGYTF TGTGCCAGCTCTATGGCCGGGGGGCAGAACTATGGCTACACCTTC
TRBJ2-1 . . TRBV29-1 CSVPDRSSYNEQFF TGCAGCGTGCCCGACAGGAGCTCCTACAATGAGCAGTTCTTC
TRBJ2-7 TRBD2 . TRBV6-5 CASSYYGTSLDEQYF TGTGCCAGCAGTTACTACGGGACTAGCCTGGACGAGCAGTACTTC
TRBJ1-1 TRBD1 . TRBV19 CASSLGQGNTEAFF TGTGCCAGTAGTTTAGGACAGGGAAACACTGAAGCTTTCTTT
TRBJ2-5 TRBD1 few TRBV6-2/TRBV6-3 CASSTGTGDRTQYF TGTGCCAGCAGTACCGGGACAGGGGACAGGACCCAGTACTTC
TRBJ2-7 TRBD1 . TRBV10-2 CASREANRDRGSYEQYF TGCGCCAGCAGAGAAGCTAATCGGGACAGGGGTTCCTACGAGCAGTACTTC
TRBJ1-3 TRBD1 . TRBV4-1 CASSQEGQLAGNTIYF TGCGCCAGCAGCCAGGAGGGACAGCTTGCTGGAAACACCATATATTTT
TRBJ1-1 . . TRBV7-9 CASSLAFVIEAFF TGTGCCAGCAGCTTAGCGTTTGTAATTGAAGCTTTCTTT
TRBJ1-1 TRBD1 once TRBV10-3 CAISESAGGRTGEAFF TGTGCCATCAGTGAGTCGGCAGGGGGCCGGACTGGTGAAGCTTTCTTT
TRBJ2-7 TRBD1 . TRBV11-2 CASSPDRVAEQYF TGTGCCAGCAGCCCGGACAGGGTTGCCGAGCAGTACTTC
TRBJ1-1 TRBD1 once TRBV5-1 CASFRDREANEAFF TGCGCCAGTTTCCGGGACAGGGAGGCTAATGAAGCTTTCTTT
TRBJ1-2 TRBD1 . TRBV6-6 CASSSRQGLYGYTF TGTGCCAGCAGTTCCCGACAGGGCTTGTATGGCTACACCTTC
TRBJ2-2 TRBD1 few TRBV24-1 CATSDHRGLTGELFF TGTGCCACCAGTGATCACAGGGGGCTTACCGGGGAGCTGTTTTTT
TRBJ1-1 . . TRBV19 CASMTRGNTEAFF TGTGCCAGTATGACCAGGGGGAACACTGAAGCTTTCTTT
TRBJ1-3 . . TRBV7-9 CASSPSGGGNTIYF TGTGCCAGCAGCCCTTCGGGTGGAGGAAACACCATATATTTT
TRBJ1-6 TRBD1 . TRBV11-2 CASSTRTGGYNSPLHF TGTGCCAGCAGCACCCGGACAGGGGGCTATAATTCACCCCTCCACTTT
TRBJ1-1 . . TRBV6-5 CASMWTVTEAFF TGTGCCAGCATGTGGACAGTCACTGAAGCTTTCTTT
TRBJ1-2 . . TRBV6-5 CASRIPGDYGYTF TGTGCCAGCAGGATCCCAGGGGACTATGGCTACACCTTC
TRBJ2-7 TRBD1 . TRBV29-1 CSVDSATGVFSEQYF TGCAGCGTTGATTCCGCGACAGGGGTTTTCAGCGAGCAGTACTTC
TRBJ2-7 . . TRBV6-4 CASRLEQGPYEQYF TGTGCCAGCAGACTAGAACAGGGACCCTACGAGCAGTACTTC
TRBJ2-5 TRBD1 . TRBV11-2 CASSLYTGTGIETQYF TGTGCCAGCAGCTTATACACGGGGACAGGGATAGAGACCCAGTACTTC
TRBJ2-1 . . TRBV7-2 CASSTETQGPDNEQFF TGTGCCAGCAGTACCGAAACCCAGGGGCCAGACAATGAGCAGTTCTTC
TRBJ2-3 TRBD1 . TRBV19 CASSRGDRDTDTQYF TGTGCCAGTAGTAGGGGGGACAGGGACACAGATACGCAGTATTTT
TRBJ2-2 . . TRBV10-3 CAIRGSNTGELFF TGTGCCATCCGAGGGTCGAACACCGGGGAGCTGTTTTTT
TRBJ2-4 TRBD2 medium-sized TRBV9 CASSVGGAGGDIQYF TGTGCCAGCAGCGTAGGAGGAGCGGGGGGTGACATTCAGTACTTC
TRBJ1-2 . few TRBV30 CAWSATGTLGYGYTF TGTGCCTGGAGTGCGACCGGGACTCTTGGCTATGGCTACACCTTC